Listed here are 3 T cell receptor beta chains from one sample, sequenced in a study of blood T cells in healthy people across ages. A second roughly 6 to 11 cycle PCR used barcoded and J-beta primers. Via MiXCR, TCRdb re-called the 5' RACE reads, giving one row per CDR3 protein. The sample lists hundreds of thousands of distinct CDR3 sequences, approximately 40% occurring once. The specimen was blood. The receptor source for this set is a man at least 80 years old in good health.

This chain links TRBV7-9 with TRBJ1-2; 8 nucleotides align to TRBD1. The germline V gene encodes CDR1 SEHNR and CDR2 FQNEAQ (reference sequence). This CDR3 contains 15 residues. Trimming at V came to 4 bases and at J to 5 bases, leaving 9 bases not matched to a gene. The CDR3 region has the DNA TGTGCCAGCAGCTCAAACGGACAGGGAAGATATGGCTACACCTTC. Its translation is CASSSNGQGRYGYTF. Using reference TRBV7-9 and TRBJ1-2 for the parts outside the CDR3, the full variable domain is DTGVSQNPRHKITKRGQNVTFRCDPISEHNRLYWYRQTLGQGPEFLTYFQNEAQLEKSRLLSDRFSAERPKGSFSTLEIQRTEQGDSAMYLCASSSNGQGRYGYTFGSGTRLTVV.

The V gene is TRBV15, the J gene TRBJ2-3; D uncertain. CDR3 length: 12 amino acids. The germline gives CDR1 LNHNV, CDR2 YYDKDF (reference sequence). V lost 0 bases and J lost 14, with 12 bases in between. CDR3 DNA sequence: TGTGCCACCAGCAGAGATTCGGCCCATCGGTATTTT. It codes for CATSRDSAHRYF.

This chain connects TRBV3-1 to TRBJ2-3, with 10 bases lining up with TRBD2. In germline, CDR1 is LGHDT, CDR2 YNNKEL (reference sequence). J gave up 3 bases and V 0 bases, and 6 bases lay outside the gene matches. The CDR3 contains 17 residues. The CDR3 bases are TGTGCCAGCAGCCAAGAGGCCCTAGCGGGAGTAACAGATACGCAGTATTTT. Protein sequence: CASSQEALAGVTDTQYF.